These T cell receptor beta chains were read from a single sample in a study of blood T cell repertoires in COVID-19. Libraries were prepared by immunoSEQ multiplex PCR; TCRdb keeps only in-frame clonotypes and omits some of them. Counted here are 39,000 or so clones, over 75% occurring once; the ten biggest clones make up roughly 40%. The sequenced sample was peripheral blood. Source of these receptors: a man between 40 and 49 years old with active or convalescent COVID-19. The CDR3 runs from the conserved cysteine through the conserved F or W. The order of the fields is V gene, J gene, D gene, CDR3 length, clone size, CDR3 DNA, CDR3 protein. The D gene is left open where the match is weak. Some rows have no size entry. The others give once, few or many, or a class for an expanded clone.

TRBV5-1	TRBJ2-7	TRBD1	15	NA	TGCGCCAGCAGCCCGGGTGGGACAGGGTCCTACGAGCAGTACTTC	CASSPGGTGSYEQYF
TRBV7-3	TRBJ2-2	TRBD1	14	NA	TGTGCCAGCAGCCCAGGGGGCGACACCGGGGAGCTGTTTTTT	CASSPGGDTGELFF
TRBV11-3	TRBJ1-1	NA	14	once	TGTGCCAGCAGCCGAATAGGGGTGACCACTGAAGCTTTCTTT	CASSRIGVTTEAFF
TRBV7-6	TRBJ1-3	NA	15	NA	TGTGCCAGCAGTTGGAACACAGGCACCGGAAACACCATATATTTT	CASSWNTGTGNTIYF
TRBV12-5	TRBJ2-7	NA	14	NA	TGTGCTAGTGGTGCAACAACAGGGTTCGACGAGCAGTACTTC	CASGATTGFDEQYF
TRBV30	TRBJ1-2	NA	14	few	TGTGCCACACAAGGGGGGGACCGACGTTTTGGCTACACCTTC	CATQGGDRRFGYTF
TRBV7-2	TRBJ1-1	NA	12	once	TGTGCCGGCGTCCGGGATGTTGCTGAAGCTTTCTTT	CAGVRDVAEAFF
TRBV27	TRBJ2-3	NA	13	NA	TGTGCCAGCAGTTTATACGGGGAGGATACGCAGTATTTT	CASSLYGEDTQYF
TRBV24-1	TRBJ2-3	NA	17	once	TGTGCCACCAGTGACCCCCCGTCAGCGGTGAGCACAGATACGCAGTATTTT	CATSDPPSAVSTDTQYF
TRBV9	TRBJ1-2	TRBD1	15	NA	TGTGCCAGCAGCGTTGGGGGGACAGCTAACTATGGCTACACCTTC	CASSVGGTANYGYTF
TRBV3-1/TRBV3-2	TRBJ1-4	NA	16	NA	TGTGCCAGCAGCCAAGGATGGAGCCAAGGCAATGAAAAACTGTTTTTT	CASSQGWSQGNEKLFF
TRBV7-3	TRBJ2-2	TRBD2	14	NA	TGTGCCAGCAGCCAGACTAGCGGCAGGGGGGAGCTGTTTTTT	CASSQTSGRGELFF
TRBV27	TRBJ2-1	TRBD2	16	few	TGTGCCAGCAGGACCTTAGCGGGGAGCTCCTACAATGAGCAGTTCTTC	CASRTLAGSSYNEQFF
TRBV27	TRBJ1-5	NA	13	NA	TGTGCCAGCAGGGACAGAACTAATCAGCCCCAGCATTTT	CASRDRTNQPQHF
TRBV24-1	TRBJ1-1	TRBD1	13	NA	TGTGCCACTAGGGACAGCATGAACACTGAAGCTTTCTTT	CATRDSMNTEAFF
TRBV12-3/TRBV12-4	TRBJ1-2	TRBD1	13	once	TGTGCCAGCAGTCCCACAGGGGGCCGTGGCTACACCTTC	CASSPTGGRGYTF
TRBV10-3	TRBJ1-5	NA	14	once	TGTGCCGTCAGGGGAGTTGGTAGCAATCAGCCCCAGCATTTT	CAVRGVGSNQPQHF
TRBV28	TRBJ1-6	TRBD1	16	NA	TGTGCCAGCAGTCCCCAGGGGGCGCGATATAATTCACCCCTCCACTTT	CASSPQGARYNSPLHF
TRBV12-5	TRBJ1-5	TRBD1	18	few	TGTGCTAGTGGTTTGGCAACCCCCGGGACAGGGGGCGATCAGCCCCAGCATTTT	CASGLATPGTGGDQPQHF
TRBV6-2/TRBV6-3	TRBJ2-7	NA	14	NA	TGTGCCAGCAGTTACGGGGGGATCTCCTACGAGCAGTACTTC	CASSYGGISYEQYF